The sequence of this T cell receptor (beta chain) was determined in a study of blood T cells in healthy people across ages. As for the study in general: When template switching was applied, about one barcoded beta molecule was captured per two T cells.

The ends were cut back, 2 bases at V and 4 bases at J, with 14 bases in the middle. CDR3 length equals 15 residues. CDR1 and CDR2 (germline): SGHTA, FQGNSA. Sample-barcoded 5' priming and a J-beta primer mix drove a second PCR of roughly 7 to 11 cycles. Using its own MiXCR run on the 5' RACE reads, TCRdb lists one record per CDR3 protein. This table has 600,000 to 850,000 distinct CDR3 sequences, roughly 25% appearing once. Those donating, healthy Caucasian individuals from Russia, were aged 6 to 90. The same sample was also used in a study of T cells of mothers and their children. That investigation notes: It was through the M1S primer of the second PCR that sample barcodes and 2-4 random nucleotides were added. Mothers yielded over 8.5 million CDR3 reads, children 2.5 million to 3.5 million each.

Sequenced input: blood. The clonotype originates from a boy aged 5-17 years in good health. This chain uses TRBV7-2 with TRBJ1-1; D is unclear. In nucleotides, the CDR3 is TGTGCCAGCAGCTTAACGGGTCGGGGAGGCACTGAAGCTTTCTTT. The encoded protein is CASSLTGRGGTEAFF.